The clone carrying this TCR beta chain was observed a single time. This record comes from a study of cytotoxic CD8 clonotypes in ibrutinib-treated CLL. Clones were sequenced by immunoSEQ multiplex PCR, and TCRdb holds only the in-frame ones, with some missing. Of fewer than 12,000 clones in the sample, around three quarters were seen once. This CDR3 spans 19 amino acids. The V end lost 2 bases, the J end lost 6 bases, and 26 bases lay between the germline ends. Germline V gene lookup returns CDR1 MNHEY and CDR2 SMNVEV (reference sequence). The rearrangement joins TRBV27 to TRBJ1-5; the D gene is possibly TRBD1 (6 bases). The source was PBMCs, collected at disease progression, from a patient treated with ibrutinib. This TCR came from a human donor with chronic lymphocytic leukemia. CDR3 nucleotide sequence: TGTGCCAGCAGTTTAGGGAGGGGACATTCAAAGGGCGGGGGTCAGCCCCAGCATTTT. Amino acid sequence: CASSLGRGHSKGGGQPQHF.